Listed below are T cell receptor beta chains from one sample, sequenced in a study of human T cells and chemical hapten exposure. MiXCR, run by TCRdb on the RACE reads, gives a single entry per CDR3 protein. This table holds 96,000 or so distinct CDR3 sequences, about a tenth found once. The specimen comprised whole blood, sampled in connection with sensitization to the hapten diphenylcyclopropenone (DPC). The receptor source for this set is a woman aged 40 to 49 with alopecia areata. Some clones in this sample may be carry-over from other donors' samples. Both conserved end residues are part of each CDR3. The order of the fields is D gene, J gene, V gene, clone size, CDR3 DNA, CDR3 protein. A D gene is named only where the DNA matches it firmly. For some rows the clone size is stated as once, few or many, or as a class when expanded; others skip it.

D: TRBD1; J: TRBJ1-3; V: TRBV20-1; size: many; DNA: TGCAGTGCTCCCCGACAGGGGGACACCATATATTTT; CDR3: CSAPRQGDTIYF
D: TRBD2; J: TRBJ2-7; V: TRBV3-1; size: .; DNA: TGTGCCAGCAGTCCAAGCGGACTAGCGGGACGCGAGCAGTACTTC; CDR3: CASSPSGLAGREQYF
D: .; J: TRBJ2-5; V: TRBV5-4; size: many; DNA: TGTGCCAGCAGCTTGAAACGACAATGGGAGGCCCAGTACTTC; CDR3: CASSLKRQWEAQYF
D: TRBD2; J: TRBJ2-3; V: TRBV12-3/TRBV12-4; size: .; DNA: TGTGCCAGCAGTGAAAGACTAGCAGGCGCTAGCACAGATACGCAGTATTTT; CDR3: CASSERLAGASTDTQYF
D: .; J: TRBJ2-3; V: TRBV28; size: few; DNA: TGTGCCAGCAGTTCTCCGAAAACAGATACGCAGTATTTT; CDR3: CASSSPKTDTQYF
D: TRBD2; J: TRBJ2-1; V: TRBV24-1; size: few; DNA: TGTGCCACCAGTGGGCTAGCGGGACCCTACAATGAGCAGTTCTTC; CDR3: CATSGLAGPYNEQFF
D: .; J: TRBJ2-1; V: TRBV29-1; size: .; DNA: TGCAGCGTCAAATCGCAGGCCAATGAGCAGTTCTTC; CDR3: CSVKSQANEQFF
D: .; J: TRBJ2-5; V: TRBV13; size: few; DNA: TGTGCCAGCAGCTCCAGAACAGGGTTTGGAGAGACCCAGTACTTC; CDR3: CASSSRTGFGETQYF
D: .; J: TRBJ1-4; V: TRBV7-9; size: few; DNA: TGTGCCAGCAGCTTAGGTCTGGGGTACTTGGATAATGAAAAACTGTTTTTT; CDR3: CASSLGLGYLDNEKLFF
D: TRBD1; J: TRBJ1-5; V: TRBV6-6; size: .; DNA: TGTGCCAGCAGGGGGGACAGGGGACGGAATCAGCCCCAGCATTTT; CDR3: CASRGDRGRNQPQHF
D: TRBD2; J: TRBJ2-1; V: TRBV12-3/TRBV12-4; size: .; DNA: TGTGCAGCGGGAGGGCGACTTGAGCAGTTCTTC; CDR3: CAAGGRLEQFF
D: TRBD2; J: TRBJ2-1; V: TRBV7-9; size: many; DNA: TGTGCCAGCAGCTTAAGCGGGAGGGCCGTAAATGAGCAGTTCTTC; CDR3: CASSLSGRAVNEQFF
D: TRBD2; J: TRBJ2-5; V: TRBV18; size: many; DNA: TGTGCCAGCTCACCCGGACTAGCGGGAGGACCGTCCCAAGAGACCCAGTACTTC; CDR3: CASSPGLAGGPSQETQYF
D: .; J: TRBJ2-7; V: TRBV14; size: many; DNA: TGTGCCAGCAGCCGGAAGATGGGGGAAAGGTGGCACTCCTACGAGCAGTACTTC; CDR3: CASSRKMGERWHSYEQYF
D: TRBD1; J: TRBJ2-7; V: TRBV5-4; size: many; DNA: TGTGCCAGCACCATGGACAGGGCCGGCGAGCAGTACTTC; CDR3: CASTMDRAGEQYF
D: .; J: TRBJ1-1; V: TRBV12-3/TRBV12-4; size: .; DNA: TGTGCCAGCACCGAATGGGCCACTGAAGCTTTCTTT; CDR3: CASTEWATEAFF
D: TRBD1; J: TRBJ1-1; V: TRBV2; size: many; DNA: TGTGCCAGCAGCGAACAGGGGGCGCAAACTGAAGCTTTCTTT; CDR3: CASSEQGAQTEAFF
D: .; J: TRBJ2-7; V: TRBV10-3; size: many; DNA: TGTGCCATCAGGAAGACGGACAGCTCCTACGAGCAGTACTTC; CDR3: CAIRKTDSSYEQYF
D: TRBD2; J: TRBJ2-3; V: TRBV30; size: .; DNA: TGTGCCTGGAGTGCGGTAGCGGGAGCAGATACGCAGTATTTT; CDR3: CAWSAVAGADTQYF
D: TRBD2; J: TRBJ2-1; V: TRBV19; size: .; DNA: TGTGCCAGTAGTCTCTTCGCGCCGGGGACTAGCGGGAGTGGAAGACATGAGCAGTTCTTC; CDR3: CASSLFAPGTSGSGRHEQFF
D: TRBD1; J: TRBJ2-1; V: TRBV4-2; size: .; DNA: TGTGCCAGCAGCCAGCCCGGGACAGGGGTGCACAATGAGCAGTTCTTC; CDR3: CASSQPGTGVHNEQFF
D: TRBD2; J: TRBJ2-1; V: TRBV20-1; size: many; DNA: TGCAGTGCTAGAGGCCAGCGGGGCAACAATGAGCAGTTCTTC; CDR3: CSARGQRGNNEQFF
D: TRBD1; J: TRBJ1-6; V: TRBV5-1; size: few; DNA: TGCGCCAGCAGCTCGACAGGGGGCGACAATTCACCCCTCCACTTT; CDR3: CASSSTGGDNSPLHF
D: TRBD1; J: TRBJ2-7; V: TRBV28; size: many; DNA: TGTGCCAGCAGTTCCGGACAGGGGATCTACGAGCAGTACTTC; CDR3: CASSSGQGIYEQYF
D: .; J: TRBJ2-2; V: TRBV23-1; size: .; DNA: TGCGCCAGCAGTCAAGGACTACTGTTTCGGGGGGAGCTGTTTTTT; CDR3: CASSQGLLFRGELFF
D: .; J: TRBJ2-3; V: TRBV14; size: many; DNA: TGTGCCAGCAGCAGAAGTGGAGATACGCAGTATTTT; CDR3: CASSRSGDTQYF
D: .; J: TRBJ1-1; V: TRBV6-1; size: few; DNA: TGTGCCAGCAGTTACACTGAAGCTTTCTTT; CDR3: CASSYTEAFF
D: .; J: TRBJ2-2; V: TRBV9; size: few; DNA: TGTGCCAGCAGCACCCGTAGCGGTAACACCGGGGAGCTGTTTTTT; CDR3: CASSTRSGNTGELFF
D: .; J: TRBJ2-7; V: TRBV25-1; size: .; DNA: TGTGCCAGCAAAGGGCAGCGCTTACCCTACGAGCAGTACTTC; CDR3: CASKGQRLPYEQYF
D: TRBD1; J: TRBJ1-6; V: TRBV5-5; size: .; DNA: TGTGCCAGCAGCTTGCGACAGGGTTTTAATTCACCCCTCCACTTT; CDR3: CASSLRQGFNSPLHF
D: TRBD2; J: TRBJ2-1; V: TRBV28; size: few; DNA: TGTGCCAGCAGTTCACTAGCGGGGCAGTTCTTC; CDR3: CASSSLAGQFF
D: .; J: TRBJ2-3; V: TRBV28; size: few; DNA: TGTGCCAGCAGTTTAGGGAGAAGGCAAGATACGCAGTATTTT; CDR3: CASSLGRRQDTQYF
D: .; J: TRBJ1-5; V: TRBV12-3/TRBV12-4; size: once; DNA: TGTGCCAGCAGTTCTGGCCAACAGCCCCAGCATTTT; CDR3: CASSSGQQPQHF
D: .; J: TRBJ2-3; V: TRBV5-1; size: many; DNA: TGCGCCAGCAGCTTGCTGGGGGGAAGCACAGATACGCAGTATTTT; CDR3: CASSLLGGSTDTQYF
D: .; J: TRBJ2-7; V: TRBV6-2/TRBV6-3; size: many; DNA: TGTGCCAGCAGTCGCCCCCCGGGCTACGAGCAGTACTTC; CDR3: CASSRPPGYEQYF
D: .; J: TRBJ1-1; V: TRBV10-3; size: few; DNA: TGTGCCATCAGTGAGCCGGGGGGACTAAACACTGAAGCTTTCTTT; CDR3: CAISEPGGLNTEAFF
D: TRBD2; J: TRBJ2-7; V: TRBV4-3; size: few; DNA: TGCGCCAGCAGCCAGGTGCTAGCGGCCGAGCAGTACTTC; CDR3: CASSQVLAAEQYF
D: .; J: TRBJ1-3; V: TRBV10-3; size: .; DNA: TGTGCCATCAGCCCTTACTCTGGAAACACCATATATTTT; CDR3: CAISPYSGNTIYF
D: TRBD1; J: TRBJ2-3; V: TRBV5-4; size: many; DNA: TGTGCCAGCAGCTTGGTTCAACAGGGGCCGAATACGCAGTATTTT; CDR3: CASSLVQQGPNTQYF
D: .; J: TRBJ2-7; V: TRBV6-1; size: .; DNA: TGTGCCAGCAGTAGGACTGTCACCTACGAGCAGTACTTC; CDR3: CASSRTVTYEQYF
D: TRBD1; J: TRBJ2-1; V: TRBV4-2; size: .; DNA: TGTGCCAGCAGCTTTGGGGACAGGGCGAATGAGCAGTTCTTC; CDR3: CASSFGDRANEQFF
D: TRBD1; J: TRBJ2-1; V: TRBV5-4; size: few; DNA: TGTGCCAGCTCCTTCGGACAGGCTCTCAATGAACAGTTCTTC; CDR3: CASSFGQALNEQFF
D: .; J: TRBJ1-6; V: TRBV7-2; size: few; DNA: TGTGCCAGCAGCTTGGTTGCCCAAGCCAATTCACCCCTCCACTTT; CDR3: CASSLVAQANSPLHF